This TCR beta chain was identified in a study of blood T cell repertoires in COVID-19. Per the original methods: How many nucleated cells were present was estimated from reference gene primer amplification. Profiled with immunoSEQ multiplex PCR; TCRdb holds only in-frame clones, not every one. V, J and clone size reflect that table, while D and trimming were determined from the DNA. The profile shows about 49,000 clones, around 82% of them singletons. V was shortened by 10 bases and J by 3 bases, with 13 bases between the two germline ends. CDR3 length equals 13 residues. Per the germline V gene, CDR1 is LNHDA and CDR2 is SQIVND (reference sequence).

The chain has TRBV19 and TRBJ1-3; no clear D gene. This TCR was recovered from a woman aged 60 to 75 with acute or convalescent COVID-19. The sequencing input was peripheral blood. In nucleotides, the CDR3 is TGTGCCACTTCGCCGGGAGTTGGAAACACCATATATTTT. Its translation: CATSPGVGNTIYF.